These T cell receptor beta chains were read from a single sample in a study of blood T cell repertoires in COVID-19. Profiled with immunoSEQ multiplex PCR; TCRdb holds only in-frame clones, not every one. This sample yields a few hundred thousand clones, of which around 84% are seen a single time; approximately 3.6% belongs to the top ten. Sequencing used peripheral blood. These receptors came from a woman younger than 30 with acute or convalescent COVID-19. Both conserved end residues are part of each CDR3. D genes are given only for firm matches. Where a row states a size, it is once, few, many or the class of an expanded clone; other rows omit it.

J,size,length,V,D,CDR3,DNA
TRBJ2-1,-,19,TRBV24-1,TRBD2,CATSDPAPTSGRPYNEQFF,TGTGCCACCAGTGATCCCGCTCCGACTAGCGGGAGGCCCTACAATGAGCAGTTCTTC
TRBJ2-7,-,13,TRBV7-3,TRBD2,CASSSTGGDEQYF,TGTGCCAGCAGCTCCACCGGGGGGGACGAGCAGTACTTC
TRBJ1-2,once,14,TRBV7-2,-,CASSPSTENYGYTF,TGTGCCAGCAGCCCATCGACAGAGAACTATGGCTACACCTTC
TRBJ2-3,-,16,TRBV2,TRBD2,CASSETSGRSRDTQYF,TGTGCCAGCAGTGAAACTAGCGGGAGAAGTCGTGATACGCAGTATTTT
TRBJ2-2,-,17,TRBV11-2,TRBD2,CASSFNALAANTGELFF,TGTGCCAGCAGCTTTAACGCACTAGCGGCGAACACCGGGGAGCTGTTTTTT
TRBJ1-5,few,16,TRBV27,-,CASSMKSLHTNQPQHF,TGTGCCAGCAGTATGAAGTCGCTTCACACCAATCAGCCCCAGCATTTT
TRBJ2-1,-,14,TRBV11-2,-,CASSLGDRYNEQFF,TGTGCCAGCAGCTTAGGCGACAGGTACAATGAGCAGTTCTTC
TRBJ2-5,once,16,TRBV19,TRBD2,CASSTSGGVVSETQYF,TGTGCCAGTAGCACTAGCGGGGGGGTGGTGTCAGAGACCCAGTACTTC
TRBJ1-6,-,17,TRBV19,-,CASSSGSIGLNNSPLHF,TGTGCCAGTAGTTCGGGGTCTATCGGCTTAAATAATTCACCCCTCCACTTT
TRBJ2-7,-,14,TRBV9,-,CASSARTAPYEQYF,TGTGCCAGCAGCGCCCGGACAGCCCCCTACGAGCAGTACTTC
TRBJ1-5,-,16,TRBV28,-,CASSRLDSPSNQPQHF,TGTGCCAGCAGCAGATTAGACAGTCCTAGCAATCAGCCCCAGCATTTT
TRBJ1-5,-,15,TRBV4-1,-,CASSQDSTGGKPQHF,TGCGCCAGCAGCCAAGACTCAACAGGCGGGAAGCCCCAGCATTTT
TRBJ2-7,-,16,TRBV5-4,TRBD2,CASRSQVLAGRGEQYF,TGTGCCAGCAGATCCCAAGTACTAGCGGGCAGGGGGGAGCAGTACTTC
TRBJ1-5,-,16,TRBV28,-,CASSPPLDGHNQPQHF,TGTGCCAGCAGTCCCCCCCTCGACGGACACAATCAGCCCCAGCATTTT
TRBJ2-3,-,17,TRBV24-1,TRBD2,CATSDSLSGRAMDTQYF,TGTGCCACCAGTGATTCCCTTAGCGGGAGGGCCATGGATACGCAGTATTTT
TRBJ1-5,-,13,TRBV27,TRBD1,CASSRQGDQPQHF,TGTGCCAGCAGTAGGCAGGGGGACCAGCCCCAGCATTTT
TRBJ2-5,-,17,TRBV3-1/TRBV3-2,-,CASSRRGLAERKETQYF,TGTGCCAGCAGCCGCAGGGGGCTAGCGGAGCGAAAAGAGACCCAGTACTTC
TRBJ1-3,-,13,TRBV29-1,TRBD1,CSVGQGGRNTIYF,TGCAGCGTTGGACAGGGAGGAAGAAACACCATATATTTT
TRBJ2-7,-,16,TRBV6-5,TRBD2,CASSYRTSRYPYEQYF,TGTGCCAGCAGTTACCGGACTAGTCGATACCCCTACGAGCAGTACTTC
TRBJ1-4,-,15,TRBV7-9,-,CASSYLSEEGEKLFF,TGTGCCAGCAGCTACCTCAGTGAGGAGGGTGAAAAACTGTTTTTT
TRBJ1-1,-,15,TRBV6-1,TRBD1,CASSESGQANTEAFF,TGTGCCAGCAGTGAATCGGGACAGGCGAACACTGAAGCTTTCTTT
TRBJ2-1,-,14,TRBV15,-,CATSRGRAYNEQFF,TGTGCCACCAGCAGAGGAAGAGCCTACAATGAGCAGTTCTTC
TRBJ2-7,-,15,TRBV27,TRBD2,CASSLGGRGTYEQYF,TGTGCCAGCAGTTTAGGCGGGAGAGGGACCTACGAGCAGTACTTC
TRBJ1-5,once,15,TRBV6-1,TRBD1,CASSEGTGLSQPQHF,TGTGCCAGCAGTGAAGGGACAGGTTTGAGTCAGCCCCAGCATTTT
TRBJ1-1,-,17,TRBV9,TRBD1,CASSVLEDRTLRTEAFF,TGTGCCAGCAGCGTTTTGGAGGACAGGACCCTTAGGACTGAAGCTTTCTTT
TRBJ1-5,-,12,TRBV28,TRBD1,CASSFQTGAQHF,TGTGCCAGCAGTTTCCAGACAGGGGCCCAGCATTTT
TRBJ1-1,-,15,TRBV19,-,CASSITGSWNTEAFF,TGTGCCAGTAGTATAACAGGGTCTTGGAACACTGAAGCTTTCTTT
TRBJ1-5,-,14,TRBV19,-,CASKEWEINQPQHF,TGTGCCAGTAAGGAATGGGAGATCAATCAGCCCCAGCATTTT
TRBJ2-3,-,17,TRBV5-1,TRBD2,CASSWGLAGESTDTQYF,TGCGCCAGCAGCTGGGGACTAGCGGGAGAGAGCACAGATACGCAGTATTTT
TRBJ2-3,-,16,TRBV28,-,CASSFDQSGGTDTQYF,TGTGCCAGCAGTTTTGACCAATCCGGGGGCACAGATACGCAGTATTTT
TRBJ1-3,-,18,TRBV7-2,-,CASSLAQLRRSSGNTIYF,TGTGCCAGCAGCTTAGCGCAATTGAGGCGAAGCTCTGGAAACACCATATATTTT
TRBJ1-1,once,13,TRBV6-6,TRBD1,CASGLTGYAEAFF,TGTGCCAGCGGTTTGACAGGGTACGCTGAAGCTTTCTTT
TRBJ2-5,-,16,TRBV28,-,CASSLWRGGNQETQYF,TGTGCCAGCAGTTTATGGAGGGGGGGAAACCAAGAGACCCAGTACTTC
TRBJ2-5,-,15,TRBV2,-,CASIGPQQGRETQYF,TGTGCCAGCATTGGTCCCCAACAGGGGAGGGAGACCCAGTACTTC
TRBJ2-2,-,11,TRBV10-3,-,CAIRGAGELFF,TGTGCCATCAGAGGGGCCGGGGAGCTGTTTTTT
TRBJ1-1,many,14,TRBV28,-,CASVGDSQINEAFF,TGTGCCAGCGTTGGAGATAGCCAAATTAATGAAGCTTTCTTT
TRBJ1-2,once,17,TRBV13,TRBD1,CASSLTPGTGYDYGYTF,TGTGCCAGCAGCTTAACCCCCGGGACAGGGTACGACTATGGCTACACCTTC
TRBJ1-6,few,16,TRBV14,-,CASSQDSAGGYSPLHF,TGTGCCAGCAGCCAAGACTCCGCGGGGGGCTATTCACCCCTCCACTTT
TRBJ2-3,-,16,TRBV18,-,CASSPPPGGLGDTQYF,TGTGCCAGCTCACCACCCCCAGGGGGGCTCGGGGATACGCAGTATTTT
TRBJ2-1,-,16,TRBV7-3,TRBD2,CASSLKGGRALDEQFF,TGTGCCAGCAGCTTAAAGGGCGGGAGGGCCTTGGATGAGCAGTTCTTC
TRBJ2-5,-,13,TRBV30,-,CAWSFRREETQYF,TGTGCCTGGAGTTTCCGCCGGGAGGAGACCCAGTACTTC
TRBJ2-7,-,12,TRBV29-1,TRBD1,CSVRDSSYEQYF,TGCAGCGTGAGGGACAGCTCCTACGAGCAGTACTTC
TRBJ2-7,-,16,TRBV18,TRBD2,CASSLLAGTSSDEQYF,TGTGCCAGCTCACTGCTAGCGGGAACAAGCTCCGACGAGCAGTACTTC
TRBJ1-4,-,11,TRBV5-1,-,CASSLGGPPTF,TGCGCCAGCAGCTTGGGCGGCCCCCCGACGTTT
TRBJ1-1,-,15,TRBV18,TRBD1,CASSPLEDRGTEAFF,TGTGCCAGCTCACCGCTCGAAGACAGGGGGACTGAAGCTTTCTTT
TRBJ2-1,-,12,TRBV29-1,-,CSAQTGEVEQFF,TGCAGCGCTCAAACAGGGGAGGTTGAGCAGTTCTTC
TRBJ2-5,-,14,TRBV28,-,CASSLDRPQETQYF,TGTGCCAGCAGTCTCGACAGGCCCCAAGAGACCCAGTACTTC
TRBJ2-7,-,14,TRBV5-4,TRBD1,CASSPDRAPYEQYF,TGTGCCAGCAGCCCGGACAGGGCGCCCTACGAGCAGTACTTC
TRBJ2-7,-,17,TRBV7-9,-,CASSSSNRDGESYEQYF,TGTGCCAGCAGTTCCTCTAACCGAGACGGAGAATCCTACGAGCAGTACTTC
TRBJ1-1,-,15,TRBV11-2,TRBD1,CASSPRTGENTEAFF,TGTGCCAGCAGCCCCCGGACAGGAGAAAACACTGAAGCTTTCTTT
TRBJ2-2,once,15,TRBV6-5,-,CASMLAELNTGELFF,TGTGCCAGTATGTTAGCGGAACTGAACACCGGGGAGCTGTTTTTT
TRBJ2-3,-,14,TRBV19,TRBD1,CATQGASTTDTQYF,TGTGCCACTCAGGGGGCCTCAACAACAGATACGCAGTATTTT
TRBJ2-1,-,15,TRBV19,TRBD2,CASSQSGRAYNEQFF,TGTGCCAGTAGTCAAAGCGGGAGGGCCTACAATGAGCAGTTCTTC
TRBJ1-3,-,15,TRBV2,TRBD1,CASSVGTGVGNTIYF,TGTGCCAGCAGTGTAGGGACAGGGGTCGGAAACACCATATATTTT
TRBJ1-4,few,14,TRBV7-2,TRBD1,CASSQTGGREKLFF,TGTGCCAGCAGCCAGACAGGGGGCAGGGAAAAACTGTTTTTT
TRBJ1-3,few,11,TRBV12-3/TRBV12-4,-,CASRGEYTIYF,TGTGCCAGCAGAGGGGAATACACCATATATTTT
TRBJ2-5,-,16,TRBV7-8,TRBD2,CASSIGLAGGQETQYF,TGTGCCAGCAGCATTGGACTAGCGGGAGGGCAAGAGACCCAGTACTTC
TRBJ1-5,-,15,TRBV7-8,TRBD1,CASSFGQGINQPQHF,TGTGCCAGCAGCTTCGGACAGGGGATAAATCAGCCCCAGCATTTT
TRBJ2-3,-,17,TRBV7-3,TRBD1,CASSPPVDDRGLDTQYF,TGTGCCAGCAGCCCACCAGTGGACGACAGGGGGCTAGATACGCAGTATTTT
TRBJ2-7,-,13,TRBV7-2,-,CASSLIRAYEQYF,TGTGCCAGCAGCTTAATACGCGCCTACGAGCAGTACTTC